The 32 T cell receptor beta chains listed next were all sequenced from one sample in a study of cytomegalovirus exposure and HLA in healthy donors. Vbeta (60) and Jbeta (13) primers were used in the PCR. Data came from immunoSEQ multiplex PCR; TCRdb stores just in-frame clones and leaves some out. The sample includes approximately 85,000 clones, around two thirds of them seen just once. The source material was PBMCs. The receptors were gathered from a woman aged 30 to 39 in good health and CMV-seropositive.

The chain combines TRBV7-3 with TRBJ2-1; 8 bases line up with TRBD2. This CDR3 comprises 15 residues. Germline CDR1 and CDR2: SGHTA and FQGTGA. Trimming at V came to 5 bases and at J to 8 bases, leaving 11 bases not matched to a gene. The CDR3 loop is CASSARQGTRDEQFF. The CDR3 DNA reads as TGTGCCAGCAGCGCGAGACAAGGGACTAGGGATGAGCAGTTCTTC.

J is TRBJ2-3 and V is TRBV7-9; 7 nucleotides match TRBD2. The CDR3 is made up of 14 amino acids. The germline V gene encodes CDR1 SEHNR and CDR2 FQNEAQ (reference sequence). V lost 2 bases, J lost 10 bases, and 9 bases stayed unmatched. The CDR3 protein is CASSLIEAGPAQYF. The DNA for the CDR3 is TGTGCCAGCAGCTTAATAGAAGCGGGGCCTGCGCAGTATTTT.

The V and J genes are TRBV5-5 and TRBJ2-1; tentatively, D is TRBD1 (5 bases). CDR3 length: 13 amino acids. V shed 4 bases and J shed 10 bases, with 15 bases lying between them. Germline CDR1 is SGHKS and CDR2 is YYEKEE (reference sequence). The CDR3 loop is CASSTPGSAEQFF. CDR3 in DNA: TGTGCCAGCAGCACACCAGGGTCCGCGGAGCAGTTCTTC. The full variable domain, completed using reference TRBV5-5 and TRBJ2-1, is DAGVTQSPTHLIKTRGQQVTLRCSPISGHKSVSWYQQVLGQGPQFIFQYYEKEERGRGNFPDRFSARQFPNYSSELNVNALLLGDSALYLCASSTPGSAEQFFGPGTRLTVL.

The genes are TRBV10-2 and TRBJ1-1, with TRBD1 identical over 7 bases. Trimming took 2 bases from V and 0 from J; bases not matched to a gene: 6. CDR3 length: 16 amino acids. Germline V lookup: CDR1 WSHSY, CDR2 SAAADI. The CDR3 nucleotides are TGCGCCAGCAGTGAGGCCGACAGGGCATTGAACACTGAAGCTTTCTTT. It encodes CASSEADRALNTEAFF.

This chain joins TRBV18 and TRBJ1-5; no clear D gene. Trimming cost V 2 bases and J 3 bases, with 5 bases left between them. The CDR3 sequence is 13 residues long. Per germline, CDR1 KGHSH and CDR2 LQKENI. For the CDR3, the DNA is TGTGCCAGCTCACCAGTCCTCAATCAGCCCCAGCATTTT. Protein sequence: CASSPVLNQPQHF.

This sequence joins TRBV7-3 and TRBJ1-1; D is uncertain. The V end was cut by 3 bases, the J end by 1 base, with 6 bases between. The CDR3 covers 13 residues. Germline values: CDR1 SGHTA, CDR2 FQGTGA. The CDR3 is CASSFEPNTEAFF. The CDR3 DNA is TGTGCCAGCAGCTTCGAGCCGAACACTGAAGCTTTCTTT.

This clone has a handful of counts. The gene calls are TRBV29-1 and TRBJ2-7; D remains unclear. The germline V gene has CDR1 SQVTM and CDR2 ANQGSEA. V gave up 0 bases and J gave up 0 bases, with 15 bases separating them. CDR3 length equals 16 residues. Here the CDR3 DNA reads TGCAGCGTTGAAGATATTTCCCCGATGAGCTCCTACGAGCAGTACTTC. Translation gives CSVEDISPMSSYEQYF.

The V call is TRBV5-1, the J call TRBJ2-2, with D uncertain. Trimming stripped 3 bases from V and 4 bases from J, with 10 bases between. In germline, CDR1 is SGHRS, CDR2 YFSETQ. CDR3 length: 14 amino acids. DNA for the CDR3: TGCGCCAGCAGCTCAGGTTTAGGCACCGGGGAGCTGTTTTTT. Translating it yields CASSSGLGTGELFF.

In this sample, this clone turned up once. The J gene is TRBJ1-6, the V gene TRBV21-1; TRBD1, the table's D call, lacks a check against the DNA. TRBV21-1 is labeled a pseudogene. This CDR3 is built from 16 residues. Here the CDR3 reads CASSLPLGRVDSPLHF. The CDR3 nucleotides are TGTGCCAGCAGCCTACCCCTGGGCAGGGTCGATTCACCCCTCCACTTT.

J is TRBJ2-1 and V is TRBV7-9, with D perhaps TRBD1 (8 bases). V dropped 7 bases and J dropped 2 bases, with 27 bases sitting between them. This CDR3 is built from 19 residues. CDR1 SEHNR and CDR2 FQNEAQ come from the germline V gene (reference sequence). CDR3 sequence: CASNWGGQALTGAYNEQFF. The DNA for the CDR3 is TGTGCCAGCAACTGGGGGGGACAGGCGCTCACAGGGGCCTACAATGAGCAGTTCTTC.

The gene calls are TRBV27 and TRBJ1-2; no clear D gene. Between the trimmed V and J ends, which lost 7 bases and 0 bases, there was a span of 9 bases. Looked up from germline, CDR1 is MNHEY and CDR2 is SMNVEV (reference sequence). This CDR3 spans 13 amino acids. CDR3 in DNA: TGTGCCAGCACCCCAGGTCCTAACTATGGCTACACCTTC. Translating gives CASTPGPNYGYTF.

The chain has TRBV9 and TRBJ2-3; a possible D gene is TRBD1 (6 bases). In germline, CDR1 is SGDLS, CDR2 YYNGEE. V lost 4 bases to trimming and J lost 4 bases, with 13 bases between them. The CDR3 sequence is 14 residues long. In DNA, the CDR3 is TGTGCCAGCAGCCTCGAGACAGGAGCAGATACGCAGTATTTT. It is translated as CASSLETGADTQYF.

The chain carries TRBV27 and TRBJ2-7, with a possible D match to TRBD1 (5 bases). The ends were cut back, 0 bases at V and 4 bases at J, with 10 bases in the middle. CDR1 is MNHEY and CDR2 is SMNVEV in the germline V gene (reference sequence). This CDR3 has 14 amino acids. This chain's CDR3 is CASSLSDRIYEQYF. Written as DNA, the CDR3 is TGTGCCAGCAGTTTATCCGACAGAATATACGAGCAGTACTTC.

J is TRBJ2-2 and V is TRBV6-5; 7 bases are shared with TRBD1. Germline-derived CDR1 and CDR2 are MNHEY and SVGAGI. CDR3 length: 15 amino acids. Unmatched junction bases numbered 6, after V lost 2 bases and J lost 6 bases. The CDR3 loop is CASSYTTGMAGELFF. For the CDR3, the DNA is TGTGCCAGCAGTTACACGACAGGGATGGCCGGGGAGCTGTTTTTT.

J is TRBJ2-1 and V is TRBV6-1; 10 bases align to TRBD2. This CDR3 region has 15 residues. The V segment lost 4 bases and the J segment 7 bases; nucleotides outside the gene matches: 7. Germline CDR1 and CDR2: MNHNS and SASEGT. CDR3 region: CASSALAGDRNEQFF. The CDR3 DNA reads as TGTGCCAGCAGTGCGCTAGCGGGGGATAGAAATGAGCAGTTCTTC.

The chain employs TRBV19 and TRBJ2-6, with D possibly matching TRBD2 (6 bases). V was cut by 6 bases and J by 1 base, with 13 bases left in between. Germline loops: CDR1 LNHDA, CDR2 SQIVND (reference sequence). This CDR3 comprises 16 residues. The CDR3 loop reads CASSHLAGSGANVLTF. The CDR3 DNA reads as TGTGCCAGTAGCCATCTTGCGGGGTCTGGGGCCAACGTCCTGACTTTC.

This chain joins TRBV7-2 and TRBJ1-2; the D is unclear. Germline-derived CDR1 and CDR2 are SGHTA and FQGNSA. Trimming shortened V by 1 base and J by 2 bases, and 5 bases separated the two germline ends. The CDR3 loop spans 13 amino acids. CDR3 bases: TGTGCCAGCAGCTTAGAACACAACTATGGCTACACCTTC. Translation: CASSLEHNYGYTF.

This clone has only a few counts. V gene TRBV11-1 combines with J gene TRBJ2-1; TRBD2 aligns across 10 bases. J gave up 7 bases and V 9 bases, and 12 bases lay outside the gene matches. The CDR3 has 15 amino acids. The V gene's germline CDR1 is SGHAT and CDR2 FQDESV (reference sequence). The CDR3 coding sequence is TGTGCCAGTGGAGCGGGGGGGTTTCTAAGGAATGAGCAGTTCTTC. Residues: CASGAGGFLRNEQFF.

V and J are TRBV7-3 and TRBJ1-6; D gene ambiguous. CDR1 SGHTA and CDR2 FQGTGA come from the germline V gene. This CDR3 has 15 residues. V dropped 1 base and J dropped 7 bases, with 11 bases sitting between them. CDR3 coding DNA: TGTGCCAGCAGCTTAATCGGTGGAGGCAATTCACCCCTCCACTTT. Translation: CASSLIGGGNSPLHF.

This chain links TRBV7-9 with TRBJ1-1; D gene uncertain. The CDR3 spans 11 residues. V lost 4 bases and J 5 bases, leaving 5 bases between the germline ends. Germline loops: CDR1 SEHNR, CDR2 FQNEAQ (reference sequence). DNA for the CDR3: TGTGCCAGCAGCTCGGGAACTGAAGCTTTCTTT. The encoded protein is CASSSGTEAFF.

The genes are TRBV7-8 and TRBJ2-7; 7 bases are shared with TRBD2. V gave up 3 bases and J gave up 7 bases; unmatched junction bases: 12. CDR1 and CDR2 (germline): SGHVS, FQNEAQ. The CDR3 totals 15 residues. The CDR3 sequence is CASSLGLTTAGEQYF. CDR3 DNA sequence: TGTGCCAGCAGCTTGGGACTGACAACAGCGGGGGAGCAGTACTTC.

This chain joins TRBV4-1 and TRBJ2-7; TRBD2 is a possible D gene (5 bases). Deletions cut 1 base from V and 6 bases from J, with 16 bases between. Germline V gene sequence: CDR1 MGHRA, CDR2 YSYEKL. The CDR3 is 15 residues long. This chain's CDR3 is CASSQVGLLGSEQYF. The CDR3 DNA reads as TGCGCCAGCAGCCAAGTAGGACTCCTGGGGAGCGAGCAGTACTTC.

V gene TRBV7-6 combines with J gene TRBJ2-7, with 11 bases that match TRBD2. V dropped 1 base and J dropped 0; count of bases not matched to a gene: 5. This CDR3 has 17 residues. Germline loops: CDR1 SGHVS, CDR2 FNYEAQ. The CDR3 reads CASSLGVAGGSSYEQYF. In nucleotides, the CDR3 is TGTGCCAGCAGCTTAGGTGTAGCGGGGGGGAGCTCCTACGAGCAGTACTTC.

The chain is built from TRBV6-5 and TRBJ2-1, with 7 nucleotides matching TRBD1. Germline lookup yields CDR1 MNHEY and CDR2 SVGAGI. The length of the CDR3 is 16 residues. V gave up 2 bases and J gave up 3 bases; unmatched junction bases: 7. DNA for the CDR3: TGTGCCAGCAGTTACATAGGACAGGTTGACTACAATGAGCAGTTCTTC. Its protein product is CASSYIGQVDYNEQFF.

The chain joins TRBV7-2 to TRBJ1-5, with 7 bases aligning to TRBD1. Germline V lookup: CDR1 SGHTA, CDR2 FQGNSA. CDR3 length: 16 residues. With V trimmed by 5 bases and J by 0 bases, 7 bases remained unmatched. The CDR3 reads CASSSTTGYSNQPQHF. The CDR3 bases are TGTGCCAGCAGCAGTACGACAGGGTATAGCAATCAGCCCCAGCATTTT.

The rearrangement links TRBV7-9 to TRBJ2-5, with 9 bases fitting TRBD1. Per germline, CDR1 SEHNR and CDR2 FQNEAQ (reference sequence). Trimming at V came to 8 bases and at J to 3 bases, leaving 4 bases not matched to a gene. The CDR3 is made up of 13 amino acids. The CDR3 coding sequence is TGTGCCAGCGGCCGGGACAGGGAAGAGACCCAGTACTTC. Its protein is CASGRDREETQYF.

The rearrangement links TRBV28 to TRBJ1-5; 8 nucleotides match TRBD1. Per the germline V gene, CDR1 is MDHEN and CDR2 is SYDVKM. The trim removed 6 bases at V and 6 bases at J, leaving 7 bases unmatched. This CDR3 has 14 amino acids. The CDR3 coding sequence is TGTGCCAGCAGAAGACAGGGGTATGTTCAGCCCCAGCATTTT. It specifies CASRRQGYVQPQHF. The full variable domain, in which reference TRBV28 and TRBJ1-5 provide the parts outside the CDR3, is DVKVTQSSRYLVKRTGEKVFLECVQDMDHENMFWYRQDPGLGLRLIYFSYDVKMKEKGDIPEGYSVSREKKERFSLILESASTNQTSMYLCASRRQGYVQPQHFGDGTRLSIL.

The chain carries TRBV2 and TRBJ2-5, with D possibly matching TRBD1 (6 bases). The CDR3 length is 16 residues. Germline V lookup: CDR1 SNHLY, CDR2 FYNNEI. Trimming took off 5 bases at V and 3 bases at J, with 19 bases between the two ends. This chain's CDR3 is CASSSRLQGSKETQYF. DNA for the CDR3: TGTGCCAGCAGTTCCAGATTACAGGGATCCAAAGAGACCCAGTACTTC.

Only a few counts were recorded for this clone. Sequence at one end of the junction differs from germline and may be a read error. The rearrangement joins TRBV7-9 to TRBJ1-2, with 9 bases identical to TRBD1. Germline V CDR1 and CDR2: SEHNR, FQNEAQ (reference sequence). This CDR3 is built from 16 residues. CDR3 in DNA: TGTTCCAGCAGCTTAGTTTCTGGACAGGGGACCTATGGCTACACCTTC. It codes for CSSSLVSGQGTYGYTF.

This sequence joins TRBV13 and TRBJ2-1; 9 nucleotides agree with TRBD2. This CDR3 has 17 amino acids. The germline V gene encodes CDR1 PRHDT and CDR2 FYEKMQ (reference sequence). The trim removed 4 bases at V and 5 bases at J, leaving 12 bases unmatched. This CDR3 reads CASSSSEGGGANNEQFF. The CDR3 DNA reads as TGTGCCAGCAGCTCTTCAGAGGGCGGGGGGGCCAACAATGAGCAGTTCTTC. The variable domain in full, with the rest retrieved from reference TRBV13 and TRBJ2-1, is AAGVIQSPRHLIKEKRETATLKCYPIPRHDTVYWYQQGPGQDPQFLISFYEKMQSDKGSIPDRFSAQQFSDYHSELNMSSLELGDSALYFCASSSSEGGGANNEQFFGPGTRLTVL.

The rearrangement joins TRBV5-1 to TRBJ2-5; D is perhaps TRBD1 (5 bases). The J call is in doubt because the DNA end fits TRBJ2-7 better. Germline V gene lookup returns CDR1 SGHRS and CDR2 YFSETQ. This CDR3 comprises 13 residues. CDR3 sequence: CASTEQDGYEQYF. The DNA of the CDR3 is TGCGCCAGCACCGAACAGGATGGTTACGAGCAGTACTTC.

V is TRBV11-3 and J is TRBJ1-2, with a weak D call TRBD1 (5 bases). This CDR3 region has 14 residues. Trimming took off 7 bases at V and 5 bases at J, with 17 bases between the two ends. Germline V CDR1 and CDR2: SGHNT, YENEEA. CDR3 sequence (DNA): TGTGCCAGCACCCCTGGGGGAGGAGATTATGGCTACACCTTC. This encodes CASTPGGGDYGYTF.